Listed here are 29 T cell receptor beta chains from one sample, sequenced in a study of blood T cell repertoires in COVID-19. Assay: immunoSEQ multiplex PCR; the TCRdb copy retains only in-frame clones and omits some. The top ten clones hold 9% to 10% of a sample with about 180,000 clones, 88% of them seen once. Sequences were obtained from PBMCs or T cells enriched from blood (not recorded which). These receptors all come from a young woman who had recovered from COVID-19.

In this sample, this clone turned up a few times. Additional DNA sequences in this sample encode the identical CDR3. The CDR3 loop reads CASSLGANTEAFF. CDR3 coding DNA: TGCGCCAGCAGCTTAGGGGCCAACACTGAAGCTTTCTTT. The chain has TRBV5-1 and TRBJ1-1, with D maybe TRBD1 (5 bases). The V gene's germline CDR1 is SGHRS and CDR2 YFSETQ. The CDR3 contains 13 residues. The V and J ends lost 2 bases and 2 bases respectively, with 7 bases between them.

CDR3 in DNA: TGTGCATCAAGGGACAGGGTTATGGAAAAACTGTTTTTT. Its protein is CASRDRVMEKLFF. This chain joins TRBV19 and TRBJ1-4, with 9 bases fitting TRBD1. Per the germline V gene, CDR1 is LNHDA and CDR2 is SQIVND (reference sequence). CDR3 length equals 13 residues.

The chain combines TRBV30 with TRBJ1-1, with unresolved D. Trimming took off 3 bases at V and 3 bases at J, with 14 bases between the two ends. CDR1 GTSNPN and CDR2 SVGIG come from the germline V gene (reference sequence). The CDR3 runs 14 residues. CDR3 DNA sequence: TGTGCCTGGAGCCTGACCCGGGAGGACACTGAAGCTTTCTTT. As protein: CAWSLTREDTEAFF. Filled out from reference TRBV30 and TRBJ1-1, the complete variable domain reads SQTIHQWPATLVQPVGSPLSLECTVEGTSNPNLYWYRQAAGRGLQLLFYSVGIGQISSEVPQNLSASRPQDRQFILSSKKLLLSDSGFYLCAWSLTREDTEAFFGQGTRLTVV.

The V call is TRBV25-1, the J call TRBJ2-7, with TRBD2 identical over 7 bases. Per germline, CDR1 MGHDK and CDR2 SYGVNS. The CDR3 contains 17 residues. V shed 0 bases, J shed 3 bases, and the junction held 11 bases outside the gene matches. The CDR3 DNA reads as TGTGCCAGCAGTGAATACGGGTTGTCTGGCGGGGGCTACGAGCAGTACTTC. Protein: CASSEYGLSGGGYEQYF.

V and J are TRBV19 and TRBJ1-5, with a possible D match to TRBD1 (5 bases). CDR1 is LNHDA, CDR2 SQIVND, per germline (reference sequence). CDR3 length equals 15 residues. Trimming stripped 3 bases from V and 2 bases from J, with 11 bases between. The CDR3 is CASSIEGGGNQPQHF. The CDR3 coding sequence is TGTGCCAGTAGTATCGAGGGAGGGGGCAATCAGCCCCAGCATTTT.

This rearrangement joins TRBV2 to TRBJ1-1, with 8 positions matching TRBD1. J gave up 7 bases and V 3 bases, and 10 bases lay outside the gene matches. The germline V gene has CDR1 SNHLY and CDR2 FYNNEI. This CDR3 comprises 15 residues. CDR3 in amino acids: CASSDTAGGGGEAFF. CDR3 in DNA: TGTGCCAGCAGTGACACAGCAGGGGGCGGAGGTGAAGCTTTCTTT.

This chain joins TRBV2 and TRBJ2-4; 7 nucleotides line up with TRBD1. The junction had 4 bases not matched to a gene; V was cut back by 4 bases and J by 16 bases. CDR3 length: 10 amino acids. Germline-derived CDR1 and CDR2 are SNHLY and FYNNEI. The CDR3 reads CASSVGQTYF. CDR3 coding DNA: TGTGCCAGCAGTGTGGGACAGACCTACTTC.

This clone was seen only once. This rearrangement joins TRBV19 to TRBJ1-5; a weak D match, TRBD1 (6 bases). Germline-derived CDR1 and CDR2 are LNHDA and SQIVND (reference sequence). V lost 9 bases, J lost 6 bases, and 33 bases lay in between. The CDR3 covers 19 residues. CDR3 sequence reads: CASSSVYPFMGATAQPQHF. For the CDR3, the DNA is TGTGCCAGCAGCTCGGTATATCCCTTTATGGGGGCCACGGCTCAGCCCCAGCATTTT.

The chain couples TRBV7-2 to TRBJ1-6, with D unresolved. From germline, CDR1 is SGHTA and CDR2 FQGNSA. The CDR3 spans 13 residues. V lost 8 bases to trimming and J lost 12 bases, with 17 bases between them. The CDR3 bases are TGTGCCAGCGGCGAAATCCGAGGGTTACCCCTCCACTTT. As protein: CASGEIRGLPLHF.

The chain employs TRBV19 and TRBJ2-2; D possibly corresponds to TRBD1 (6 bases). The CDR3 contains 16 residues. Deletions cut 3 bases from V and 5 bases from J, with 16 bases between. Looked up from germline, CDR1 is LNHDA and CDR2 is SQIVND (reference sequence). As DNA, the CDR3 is TGTGCCAGTAGTATCACCCGACAGGACCCTACCGGGGAGCTGTTTTTT. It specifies CASSITRQDPTGELFF. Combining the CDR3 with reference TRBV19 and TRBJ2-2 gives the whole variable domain DGGITQSPKYLFRKEGQNVTLSCEQNLNHDAMYWYRQDPGQGLRLIYYSQIVNDFQKGDIAEGYSVSREKKESFPLTVTSAQKNPTAFYLCASSITRQDPTGELFFGEGSRLTVL.

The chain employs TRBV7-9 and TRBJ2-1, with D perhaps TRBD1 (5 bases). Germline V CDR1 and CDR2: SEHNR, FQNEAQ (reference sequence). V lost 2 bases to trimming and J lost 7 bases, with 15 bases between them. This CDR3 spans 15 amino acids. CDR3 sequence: CASSLSQQGRNEQFF. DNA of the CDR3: TGTGCCAGCAGCTTAAGCCAGCAGGGAAGGAATGAGCAGTTCTTC.

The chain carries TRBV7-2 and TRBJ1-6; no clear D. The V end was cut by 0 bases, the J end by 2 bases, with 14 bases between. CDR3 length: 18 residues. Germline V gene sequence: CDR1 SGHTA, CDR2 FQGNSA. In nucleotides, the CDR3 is TGTGCCAGCAGCTTAGCACACCCTGGGCTGACCTATAATTCACCCCTCCACTTT. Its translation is CASSLAHPGLTYNSPLHF.

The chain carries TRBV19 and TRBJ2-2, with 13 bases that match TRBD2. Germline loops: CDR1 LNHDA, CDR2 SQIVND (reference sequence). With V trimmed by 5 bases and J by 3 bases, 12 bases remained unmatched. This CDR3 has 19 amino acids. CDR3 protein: CASSPPGLAGFRYTGELFF. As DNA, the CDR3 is TGTGCCAGTAGTCCTCCGGGACTAGCGGGATTTCGGTACACCGGGGAGCTGTTTTTT.

The CDR3 sequence is CASSMGGRLRPGSGELFF. The CDR3, as DNA: TGTGCCAGTAGTATGGGTGGCAGGCTCCGACCTGGATCCGGGGAGCTGTTTTTT. The chain is built from TRBV19 and TRBJ2-2; no definite D call. This CDR3 spans 18 amino acids. CDR1 and CDR2 from the germline V gene are LNHDA and SQIVND (reference sequence). V lost 3 bases and J 6 bases, leaving 23 bases between the germline ends.

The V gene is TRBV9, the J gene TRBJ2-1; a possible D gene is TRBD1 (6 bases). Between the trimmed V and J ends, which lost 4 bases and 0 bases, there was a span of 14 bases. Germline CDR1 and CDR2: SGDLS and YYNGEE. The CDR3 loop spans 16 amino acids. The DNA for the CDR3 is TGTGCCAGCAGCCCCGTCGGGACAAGCTCCTACAATGAGCAGTTCTTC. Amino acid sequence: CASSPVGTSSYNEQFF.

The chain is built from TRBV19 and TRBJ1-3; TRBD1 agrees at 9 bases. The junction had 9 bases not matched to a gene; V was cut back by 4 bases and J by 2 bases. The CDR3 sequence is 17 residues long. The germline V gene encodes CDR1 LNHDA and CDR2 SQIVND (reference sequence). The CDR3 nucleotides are TGTGCCAGTAGTAGGACAGGGGAGATGAGTGCTGGAAACACCATATATTTT. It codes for CASSRTGEMSAGNTIYF.

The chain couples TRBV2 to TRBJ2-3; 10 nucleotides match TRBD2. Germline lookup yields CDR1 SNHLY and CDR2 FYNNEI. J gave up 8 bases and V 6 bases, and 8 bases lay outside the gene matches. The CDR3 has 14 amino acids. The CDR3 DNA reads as TGTGCCAGCAGCCAAACTAGCGGGATAGGTACGCAGTATTTT. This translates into CASSQTSGIGTQYF.

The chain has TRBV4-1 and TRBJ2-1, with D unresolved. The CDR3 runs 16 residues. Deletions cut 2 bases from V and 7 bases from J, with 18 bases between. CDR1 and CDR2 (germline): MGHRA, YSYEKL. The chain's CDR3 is CASSQQTAQRLNEQFF. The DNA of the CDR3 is TGCGCCAGCAGCCAACAGACCGCTCAGAGGCTAAATGAGCAGTTCTTC.

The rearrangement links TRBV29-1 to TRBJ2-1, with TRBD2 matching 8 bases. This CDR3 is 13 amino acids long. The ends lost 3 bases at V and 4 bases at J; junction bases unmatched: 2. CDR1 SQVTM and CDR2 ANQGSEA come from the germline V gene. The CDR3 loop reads CSVDSGDYNEQFF. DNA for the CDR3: TGCAGCGTTGATAGCGGGGATTACAATGAGCAGTTCTTC.

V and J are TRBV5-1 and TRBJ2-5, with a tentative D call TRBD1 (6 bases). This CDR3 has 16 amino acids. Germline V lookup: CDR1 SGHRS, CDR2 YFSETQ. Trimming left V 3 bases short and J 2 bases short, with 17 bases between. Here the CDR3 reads CASSSSGVWGQETQYF. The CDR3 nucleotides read TGCGCCAGCAGCTCCTCAGGGGTTTGGGGGCAAGAGACCCAGTACTTC.

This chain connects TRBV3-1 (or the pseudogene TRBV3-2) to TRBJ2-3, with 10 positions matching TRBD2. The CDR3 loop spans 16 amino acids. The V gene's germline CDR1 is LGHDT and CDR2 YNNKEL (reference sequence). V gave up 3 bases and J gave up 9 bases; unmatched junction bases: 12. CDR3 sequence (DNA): TGTGCCAGCAGCCACTTACTAGCGGGGTCGCTCTGGACGCAGTATTTT. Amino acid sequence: CASSHLLAGSLWTQYF.

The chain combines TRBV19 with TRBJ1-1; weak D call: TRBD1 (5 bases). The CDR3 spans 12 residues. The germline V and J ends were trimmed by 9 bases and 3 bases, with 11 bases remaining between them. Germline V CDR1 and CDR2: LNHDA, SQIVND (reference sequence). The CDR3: CASTRVDTEAFF. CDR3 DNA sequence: TGTGCCAGCACCAGGGTAGACACTGAAGCTTTCTTT. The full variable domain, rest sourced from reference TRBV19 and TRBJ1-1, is DGGITQSPKYLFRKEGQNVTLSCEQNLNHDAMYWYRQDPGQGLRLIYYSQIVNDFQKGDIAEGYSVSREKKESFPLTVTSAQKNPTAFYLCASTRVDTEAFFGQGTRLTVV.

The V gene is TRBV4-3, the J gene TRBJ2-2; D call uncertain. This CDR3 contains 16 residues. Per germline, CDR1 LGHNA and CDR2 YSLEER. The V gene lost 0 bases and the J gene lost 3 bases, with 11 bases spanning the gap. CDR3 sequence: CASSQDLGSDTGELFF. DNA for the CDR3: TGCGCCAGCAGCCAAGATCTCGGGTCTGACACCGGGGAGCTGTTTTTT.

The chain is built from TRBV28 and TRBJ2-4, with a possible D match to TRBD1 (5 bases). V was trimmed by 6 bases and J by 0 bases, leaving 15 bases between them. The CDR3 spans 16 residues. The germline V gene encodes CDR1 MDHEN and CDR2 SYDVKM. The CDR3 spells CASRGQGPLAKNIQYF. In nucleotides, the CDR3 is TGTGCCAGCAGGGGTCAGGGCCCCTTAGCCAAAAACATTCAGTACTTC.

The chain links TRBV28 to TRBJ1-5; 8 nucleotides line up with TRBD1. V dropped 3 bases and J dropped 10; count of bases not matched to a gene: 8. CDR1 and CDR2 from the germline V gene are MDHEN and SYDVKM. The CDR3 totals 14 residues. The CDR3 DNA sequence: TGTGCCAGCAGTTTCCCGACAGGGGCTCGCCCCCAGCATTTT. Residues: CASSFPTGARPQHF.

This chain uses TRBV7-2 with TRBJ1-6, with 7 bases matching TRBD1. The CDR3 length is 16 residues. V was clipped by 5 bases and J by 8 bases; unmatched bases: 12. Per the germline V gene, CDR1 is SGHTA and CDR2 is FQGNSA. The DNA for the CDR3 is TGTGCCAGCAGCGGACGAACCGGGACAGAGTATTCACCCCTCCACTTT. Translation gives CASSGRTGTEYSPLHF.

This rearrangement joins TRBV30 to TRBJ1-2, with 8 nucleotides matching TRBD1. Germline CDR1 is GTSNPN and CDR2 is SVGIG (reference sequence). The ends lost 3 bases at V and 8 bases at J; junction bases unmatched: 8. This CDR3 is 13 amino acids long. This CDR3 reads CAWRSRTGRGYTF. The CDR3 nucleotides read TGTGCCTGGAGAAGCCGGACAGGGCGGGGCTACACCTTC.

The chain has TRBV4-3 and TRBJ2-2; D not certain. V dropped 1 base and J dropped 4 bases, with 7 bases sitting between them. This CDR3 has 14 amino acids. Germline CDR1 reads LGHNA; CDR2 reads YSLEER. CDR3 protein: CASSQVLITGELFF. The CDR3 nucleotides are TGCGCCAGCAGCCAAGTTTTAATCACCGGGGAGCTGTTTTTT.

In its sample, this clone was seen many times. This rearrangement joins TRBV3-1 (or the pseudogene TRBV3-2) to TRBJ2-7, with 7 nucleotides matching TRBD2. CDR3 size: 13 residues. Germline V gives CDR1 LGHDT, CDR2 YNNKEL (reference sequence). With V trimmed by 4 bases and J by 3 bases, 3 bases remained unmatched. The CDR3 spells CASSPRTSYEQYF. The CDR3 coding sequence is TGTGCCAGCAGCCCTAGGACTAGCTACGAGCAGTACTTC.